What follows are 13 T cell receptor beta chains derived from one specimen sequenced in a study. TCRdb itself ran the reads through MiXCR, one entry per CDR3 protein. The data hold around 970 distinct CDR3 sequences, with roughly a quarter observed a single time. The source material was CD8+ T cells (not recorded whether cultured). These receptors were collected from a male donor.

This clonotype is medium-sized (0.01 to 0.1%). The CDR3 nucleotides read TGCGCCAGCAGCCAGCCCTGGGTAGCGGGAGGTCAGAATGAGCAGTTCTTC. Amino acid sequence: CASSQPWVAGGQNEQFF. The chain couples TRBV4-3 to TRBJ2-1; 10 bases are shared with TRBD2. Per the germline V gene, CDR1 is LGHNA and CDR2 is YSLEER. The CDR3 extends over 17 amino acids. V gave up 3 bases and J gave up 7 bases; unmatched junction bases: 12.

This clonotype is labeled as medium-sized. The gene calls are TRBV9 and TRBJ2-7; tentative D call: TRBD2 (7 bases). Trimming left V 5 bases short and J 2 bases short, with 17 bases between. The germline V gene has CDR1 SGDLS and CDR2 YYNGEE. The CDR3 is 15 amino acids. The CDR3 DNA follows: TGTGCCAGCAGTCAAAGTGGGGGGGGCCCCTACGAGCAGTACTTC. Protein: CASSQSGGGPYEQYF.

By share of the sample, this clonotype is medium-sized. The chain employs TRBV27 and TRBJ1-1; tentatively, D is TRBD1 (6 bases). Germline CDR1 reads MNHEY; CDR2 reads SMNVEV (reference sequence). Trimming pared 6 bases from V and 6 bases from J, leaving 14 bases between. CDR3 length equals 13 residues. In DNA, the CDR3 is TGTGCCAGCAGCTTCGGACAGCTTGCTGAAGCTTTCTTT. Protein product: CASSFGQLAEAFF.

This clonotype is termed medium-sized (0.01 to 0.1%). The CDR3 reads CAISDRGGPTYEQYF. As DNA, the CDR3 is TGTGCCATCAGTGACCGCGGGGGACCAACCTACGAGCAGTACTTC. The genes are TRBV10-3 and TRBJ2-7, with TRBD2 matching 7 bases. Germline V gene sequence: CDR1 ENHRY, CDR2 SYGVKD. This CDR3 has 15 amino acids. The ends lost 3 bases at V and 2 bases at J; junction bases unmatched: 7.

With respect to this clonotype: One end of the junction does not line up with germline, which may come from a read error. V gene TRBV5-1 combines with J gene TRBJ2-5; 10 positions match TRBD2. The CDR3 sequence is 16 residues long. CDR1 is SGHRS, CDR2 YFSETQ, per germline. DNA of the CDR3: TGCGCCAGTAGCTTGGAGGCTAGCGGGAGTGGAGAGACCCGGTACTTC. As protein: CASSLEASGSGETRYF.

By sample fraction, this clonotype is medium-sized. The chain has TRBV29-1 and TRBJ2-5; 11 bases are shared with TRBD1. The length of the CDR3 is 16 residues. With 7 bases clipped from V and 4 bases from J, the junction kept 14 bases outside the gene matches. Germline V gene sequence: CDR1 SQVTM, CDR2 ANQGSEA. The CDR3 DNA sequence: TGCAGCGGTACGCCGGGACAGGGGGTAGGGACAGAGACCCAGTACTTC. Its translation: CSGTPGQGVGTETQYF.

In its sample, this clonotype ranks as large. V and J are TRBV14 and TRBJ2-7; D is unclear. Germline lookup yields CDR1 SGHDN and CDR2 FVKESK. The CDR3 runs to 12 residues. Trimming took 3 bases from V and 7 from J, leaving 10 bases between them. The CDR3 sequence: CASSHDPLEQYF. The CDR3 nucleotides read TGTGCCAGCAGCCACGACCCCTTGGAGCAGTACTTC.

This clonotype is termed medium-sized. The chain carries TRBV9 and TRBJ2-7, with 7 bases matching TRBD2. With V trimmed by 1 base and J by 4 bases, 8 bases remained unmatched. The CDR3 loop spans 15 amino acids. The V gene's germline CDR1 is SGDLS and CDR2 YYNGEE. Here the CDR3 reads CASSVSAGIGYEQYF. The CDR3 DNA is TGTGCCAGCAGCGTATCAGCGGGAATAGGTTACGAGCAGTACTTC.

As concerns this clonotype: It may be a read error: a sequence one base away is much more abundant. This sequence joins TRBV29-1 and TRBJ2-3; maybe TRBD1 (7 bases). V shed 7 bases and J shed 5 bases, with 16 bases lying between them. CDR1 SQVTM and CDR2 ANQGSEA come from the germline V gene. CDR3 length: 13 residues. The CDR3 sequence: CSAWQGGIDTQYF. Here the CDR3 DNA reads TGCAGCGCGTGGCAGGGGGGAATAGATACGCAGTATTTT.

This clonotype was counted a few times. This chain links TRBV6-4 with TRBJ2-1; 12 nucleotides agree with TRBD1. In germline, CDR1 is MRHNA, CDR2 SNTAGT. This CDR3 region has 16 residues. Trimming took 3 bases from V and 10 from J; bases not matched to a gene: 10. This CDR3 is CASSEKAGQGAEEQFF. CDR3 coding DNA: TGTGCCAGCAGTGAGAAAGCGGGACAGGGGGCTGAAGAGCAGTTCTTC.

Note on this clonotype: A read error may be the cause here, since a much bigger clone is one base away. The chain employs TRBV6-5 and TRBJ1-1; D is uncertain. This CDR3 is built from 15 residues. Germline-derived CDR1 and CDR2 are MNHEY and SVGAGI. CDR3 sequence (DNA): TGTGCCAGCAGTTACTCGAGGCAGTGGAACACTGAAGCTTCCTTT. Its translation: CASSYSRQWNTEASF.

The J gene is TRBJ2-2, the V gene TRBV3-1; 8 bases are shared with TRBD2. The germline CDR1 and CDR2 sequences are LGHDT and YNNKEL (reference sequence). The CDR3 runs 16 residues. Trimming at V came to 11 bases and at J to 3 bases, leaving 14 bases not matched to a gene. The CDR3 nucleotides are TGTGCCGCCAGCCTTCAGGGACTAGTTGACACCGGGGAGCTGTTTTTT. Its translation: CAASLQGLVDTGELFF.

Written as DNA, the CDR3 is TGTGCCAGCAGACTCGGGGAGCTCCTTCTCCACTTT. Protein: CASRLGELLLHF. The chain is built from TRBV28 and TRBJ1-6; D call uncertain. The CDR3 contains 12 residues. Trimming cost V 6 bases and J 16 bases, with 16 bases left between them. Looked up from germline, CDR1 is MDHEN and CDR2 is SYDVKM.